One and the same sample provided the 18 T cell receptor beta chains below, sequenced in a study of CD4 and CD8 cells across lung adenocarcinoma regions. TCRdb re-analysed the PCR reads in MiXCR, keeping a single row per CDR3 protein. The table shows fewer than 20,000 distinct CDR3 sequences, with 45% to 60% occurring only once. The sequenced sample was CD8+ T cells from the center of a lung tumor. These receptors were taken from a female donor with lung adenocarcinoma. The CD4 and CD8 labels of this study may be unreliable.

The J gene is TRBJ1-2, the V gene TRBV6-1, with TRBD1 matching over 9 bases. V was clipped by 1 base and J by 5 bases; unmatched bases: 5. Germline CDR1 and CDR2: MNHNS and SASEGT. This CDR3 has 15 amino acids. CDR3 nucleotide sequence: TGTGCCAGCAGTGAAGTGGGGACAGGGCCATATGGCTACACCTTC. Its protein product is CASSEVGTGPYGYTF.

This clonotype appeared a few times. The chain joins TRBV6-1 to TRBJ2-1, with 9 bases identical to TRBD2. The CDR3 covers 15 residues. CDR1 is MNHNS, CDR2 SASEGT, per germline. The V gene end was trimmed by 5 bases and the J gene end by 9 bases; junction bases not matched to a gene: 11. This CDR3 reads CASSPETSGHGEQFF. The CDR3 DNA follows: TGTGCCAGCAGTCCAGAGACTAGCGGCCATGGTGAGCAGTTCTTC.

This clonotype was seen a handful of times. This chain uses TRBV6-1 with TRBJ2-1; 7 positions agree with TRBD2. The J call may not be correct, given that the DNA end is closer to TRBJ2-7. CDR3 length equals 14 residues. Germline loops: CDR1 MNHNS, CDR2 SASEGT. DNA of the CDR3: TGTGCCAGCAGTCCCCGGGACGGGAGGAACGAGCAGTACTTC. This codes for CASSPRDGRNEQYF.

This clonotype was observed at least ten times. The V and J genes are TRBV27 and TRBJ2-1; 13 nucleotides align to TRBD2. The end of the DNA aligns better with TRBJ2-7, so the J call may be wrong. This CDR3 comprises 15 residues. The V gene's germline CDR1 is MNHEY and CDR2 SMNVEV (reference sequence). The CDR3 nucleotides read TGTGCCAGCAGACGGACTAGCGGGAGTGTATACGAGCAGTACTTC. Translated, it gives CASRRTSGSVYEQYF.

The rearrangement joins TRBV27 to TRBJ2-1; 10 bases fit TRBD2. Gene TRBJ2-7 matches the end of the DNA better, so the J call may be wrong. Germline V CDR1 and CDR2: MNHEY, SMNVEV (reference sequence). This CDR3 has 15 amino acids. CDR3 region: CASSLQREGFNEQYF. As DNA, the CDR3 is TGTGCCAGCAGTTTACAGCGGGAGGGCTTCAACGAGCAGTACTTC.

A word on this clonotype: This may come from a read error, since a much larger clone is one base off. The chain recombines TRBV5-1 with TRBJ2-5; D perhaps matches TRBD2 (5 bases). The CDR3 contains 12 residues. From germline, CDR1 is SGHRS and CDR2 YFSETQ. CDR3 bases: TGCGCCAGCAGCTCGGACCGCAATGAGCGGTTCTTC. Its protein product is CASSSDRNERFF.

About this clonotype: An end of the junction does not agree with germline; a read error may underlie this. The CDR3 here is CASSESVPWGTNTQYF. CDR3 nucleotides: TGTGCCAGCAGTGAATCAGTGCCGTGGGGCACAAATACGCAGTACTTT. The rearrangement links TRBV25-1 to TRBJ2-3; a possible D gene is TRBD1 (5 bases). Germline lookup yields CDR1 MGHDK and CDR2 SYGVNS. CDR3 size: 16 residues.

This clonotype was observed many times. The CDR3 spells CASSVAGGQETQYF. In DNA, the CDR3 is TGTGCCAGCAGTGTAGCGGGGGGGCAAGAGACCCAGTACTTC. This chain uses TRBV6-1 with TRBJ2-5; 11 bases match TRBD2. CDR1 is MNHNS and CDR2 is SASEGT in the germline V gene. This CDR3 has 14 residues. V lost 4 bases to trimming and J lost 2 bases; unmatched junction nucleotides: 0.

The chain employs TRBV27 and TRBJ2-4; D might be TRBD1 or TRBD2, each matching 5 bases. The assigned J gene may be wrong: the sequence end matches TRBJ2-3 better. CDR1 and CDR2 from the germline V gene are MNHEY and SMNVEV (reference sequence). This CDR3 has 15 residues. CDR3 amino acids: CASSSGLGAKDTQYF. The CDR3 DNA reads TGTGCCAGCAGCTCGGGGCTAGGAGCCAAAGACACTCAGTATTTT.

The chain joins TRBV10-1 to TRBJ2-1; 7 bases map to TRBD1. Per the germline V gene, CDR1 is WNHNN and CDR2 is SYGVQD (reference sequence). This CDR3 has 16 residues. V dropped 0 bases and J dropped 6; count of bases not matched to a gene: 8. The CDR3 sequence: CASSESNPGTVNEQFF. CDR3 DNA sequence: TGCGCCAGCAGTGAGTCGAACCCCGGGACAGTCAATGAGCAGTTCTTC.

The chain combines TRBV6-1 with TRBJ1-3; D remains unclear. The V gene's germline CDR1 is MNHNS and CDR2 SASEGT. The CDR3 sequence is 13 residues long. With 6 bases removed from V and 9 bases from J, the gap between germline ends came to 15 bases. The CDR3 loop is CASSPSEEGTIYF. CDR3 coding DNA: TGTGCCAGCAGCCCGAGTGAGGAGGGCACCATATATTTT.

There are a few counts of this clonotype. The rearrangement links TRBV10-2 to TRBJ2-7; D unclear. The V end was cut by 7 bases, the J end by 2 bases, with 15 bases between. Germline loops: CDR1 WSHSY, CDR2 SAAADI. The CDR3 sequence is 14 residues long. CDR3 bases: TGCGCCAGCACCCCGGTAGGAAACGCCTACGAGCAGTACTTC. Residues: CASTPVGNAYEQYF.

The chain carries TRBV7-2 and TRBJ2-1; TRBD1 aligns across 8 bases. The germline CDR1 and CDR2 sequences are SGHTA and FQGNSA. This CDR3 is 15 amino acids long. V trimming: 5 bases; J trimming: 6 bases; junction bases outside the gene matches: 9. The CDR3 loop is CASSLIGGQGNEQFF. As DNA, the CDR3 is TGTGCCAGCAGCCTAATAGGCGGACAGGGCAATGAGCAGTTCTTC.

A few counts support this clonotype. The chain combines TRBV12-5 with TRBJ2-1, with a possible D match to TRBD2 (6 bases). Germline V gives CDR1 LGHNT, CDR2 FRNRAP. This CDR3 is 18 amino acids long. The V gene lost 0 bases and the J gene lost 0 bases, with 15 bases spanning the gap. Here the CDR3 DNA reads TGTGCTAGTGGTTTGGTAAGGGACTTTTCTAGCTCCTACAATGAGCAGTTCTTC. Its translation is CASGLVRDFSSSYNEQFF.

The chain couples TRBV27 to TRBJ2-3; the D gene is possibly TRBD2 (6 bases). The V end lost 6 bases, the J end lost 3 bases, and 22 bases lay between the germline ends. CDR1 MNHEY and CDR2 SMNVEV come from the germline V gene (reference sequence). The length of the CDR3 is 17 residues. The CDR3 DNA reads as TGTGCCAGCAGCCCACCACCGGACACCGGAGGGACAGATACGCAGTATTTT. Amino acid sequence: CASSPPPDTGGTDTQYF.

This clonotype was observed a handful of times. The DNA of the CDR3 is TGTGCCAGCAGAACCGTGAGCTCCTACAATGAGCAGTTCTTC. Translating it yields CASRTVSSYNEQFF. The J gene is TRBJ2-1, the V gene TRBV27; D uncertain. Germline CDR1 reads MNHEY; CDR2 reads SMNVEV (reference sequence). The V end lost 6 bases, the J end lost 0 bases, and 9 bases lay between the germline ends. The CDR3 runs 14 residues.

This chain links TRBV7-8 with TRBJ2-7; the match to TRBD1 covers 7 bases. V gave up 5 bases and J gave up 3 bases; unmatched junction bases: 4. Germline CDR1 SGHVS, CDR2 FQNEAQ. The CDR3 totals 13 residues. Here the CDR3 DNA reads TGTGCCAGCAGCCCGGGACAGCTCTACGAGCAGTACTTC. This encodes CASSPGQLYEQYF.

The chain is built from TRBV12-3 or TRBV12-4 and TRBJ2-3; 7 nucleotides agree with TRBD2. Trimming removed 7 bases from V and 2 bases from J; junction bases left unmatched: 15. The CDR3 runs 17 residues. The CDR3: CASNHVGAGDLTDTQYF. For the CDR3, the DNA is TGTGCCAGCAACCACGTCGGGGCGGGGGACCTCACAGATACGCAGTATTTT.